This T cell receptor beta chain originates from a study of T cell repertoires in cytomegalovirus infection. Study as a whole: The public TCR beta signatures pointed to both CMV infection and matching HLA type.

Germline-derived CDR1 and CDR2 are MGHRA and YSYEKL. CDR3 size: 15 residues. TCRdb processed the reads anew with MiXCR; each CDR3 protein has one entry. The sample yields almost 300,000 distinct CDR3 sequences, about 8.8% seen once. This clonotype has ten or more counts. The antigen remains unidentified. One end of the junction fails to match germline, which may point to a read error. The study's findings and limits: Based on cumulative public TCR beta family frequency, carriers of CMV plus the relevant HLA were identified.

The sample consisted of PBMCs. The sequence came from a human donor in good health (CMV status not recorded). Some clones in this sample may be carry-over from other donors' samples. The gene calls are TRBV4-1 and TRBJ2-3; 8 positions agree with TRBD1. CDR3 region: CASSAGQVSTDTQYF. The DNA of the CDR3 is TGTGCCAGCTCGGCGGGACAGGTGTCCACAGATACGCAGTATTTT.